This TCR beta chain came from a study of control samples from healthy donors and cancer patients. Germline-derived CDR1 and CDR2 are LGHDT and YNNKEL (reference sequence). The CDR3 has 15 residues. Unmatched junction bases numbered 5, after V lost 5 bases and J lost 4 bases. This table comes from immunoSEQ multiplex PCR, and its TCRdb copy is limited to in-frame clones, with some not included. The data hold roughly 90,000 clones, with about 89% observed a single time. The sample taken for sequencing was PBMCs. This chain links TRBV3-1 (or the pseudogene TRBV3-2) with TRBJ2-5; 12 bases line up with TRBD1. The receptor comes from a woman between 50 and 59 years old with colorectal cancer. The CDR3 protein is CASSSGTGGGETQYF. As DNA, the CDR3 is TGTGCCAGCAGCTCGGGGACAGGGGGCGGAGAGACCCAGTACTTC.